This T cell receptor beta chain was identified during a study of molecular identifiers for immune sequencing clone quantification (dated by TCRdb to 2016 to 2018). Background for the entire study: For a replicate experiment, the RNA from either 20,000 or 100,000 naive CD8 T cells was divided into five aliquots, and four of those aliquots went on to sequencing. This methods study used CD8 T cells to benchmark TCR RNA copy counting and molecular-identifier clustering-based TCR repertoire sequencing (MIDCIRS).

Receptors were amplified or captured by PCR. The listed sequencing device is NextSeq 500. Preparation of bulk TCR libraries followed a previously described approach, with the TCR primers listed in Table S5. The Qiagen AllPrep DNA/RNA kit was used to purify total RNA. Before analysis, reads from multiple sequencing runs of the same library were pooled. As for the authors' bioinformatics: Reads were retained only if their TCR constant sequence matched exactly, and those retained reads were trimmed to 150 nt and grouped according to their 12-nt molecular barcodes. Reads in each barcode group were sub-clustered using a 15% Levenshtein threshold, and a quality-weighted consensus sequence was built for each RNA molecule. Non-functional sequences were filtered out, along with any lower-count sequence sitting one edit away from another sequence. Barcode sub-clusters with fewer than 20% of the maximum read count were removed, based on fitting two negative binomial distributions. TCRdb reprocessing: public reads trimmed at Q25 with fastp, clones called with MiXCR, in-frame beta chains kept. Rows merge per CDR3 protein into single entries with the most common DNA and genes. The V and J calls and clone size come from TCRdb's table, not from the authors' own analysis. A total of 37,000 or so distinct CDR3 sequences appear in this sample, 24% of them only once. The ten largest clones represent 0.98% of the sample.

Overall results and qualifications from the work: In CMV-specific effector cells, clones with more than 20 RNA copies accounted for over 98% of molecules, whereas in naive cells such clones accounted for under 1%. When barcode sub-clustering was omitted, TCR diversity was inflated by chimeric consensus sequences, with chimeras reaching as high as 47%. The sizes of highly expanded clones could end up underestimated when identical TCR molecules share a barcode. Naive libraries contained spiked-in Jurkat TCR RNA (approximately ten copies' worth), which is not part of the donor repertoire. Spiked-in Jurkat TCR RNA equivalent to a single cell was reported to be detectable even among one million naive CD8 T cells. Modeling indicated about 3 TCR RNA copies recovered per cell, compared with roughly 9.7 by digital PCR, which implies a capture efficiency of about 31%.

V is reduced by 3 bases and J by 0 bases, leaving a spacing of 11 bases between them. The CDR3 contains 15 residues, cysteine and phenylalanine counted. Only the CDR3 region is kept as DNA, spanning 45 bases read in frame from base 1. Via the germline V gene (reference sequence), CDR1 is LNHDA and CDR2 SQIVND. This clonotype was counted at least ten times. What antigen it recognizes has not been identified. No base qualities exist here, and no much larger clone lies one base off it. Libraries of naive CD8 T cells were generated from roughly 21,000 to 960,000 sorted cells, with 10%, 30% or 50% of the purified RNA used. Naive CD8 T cells, defined as CD8+CD4-CCR7+CD45RA+, were FACS-sorted into RLT Plus buffer on a BD FACSAria II. To test detection sensitivity, Jurkat RNA equivalent to about eleven TCR copies was spiked into samples of about 19,000-1,000,000 naive CD8 T cells. Enrichment of CD8 T cells was performed with RosetteSep CD8+ T Cell Enrichment Cocktail and Ficoll-Paque, after which ACK red cell lysis was carried out.

This TCR derives from a human donor in good health. Some libraries in this study had Jurkat cell RNA spiked in. The chain is assembled from TRBV19 and TRBJ1-1; TRBD1 might be the D gene, on 5 matching bases. The sequenced sample was naive CD8+ T cells from blood, with Jurkat cell RNA spiked in. Reading the label with the study, this specimen's cell subset or site is: FACS-sorted CD8+CD4-CCR7+CD45RA+ naive T cells. The DNA sequence reads TGTGCCAGTAGTATTAGAGGGGAGATGAACACTGAAGCTTTCTTT. Translated, it gives CASSIRGEMNTEAFF.